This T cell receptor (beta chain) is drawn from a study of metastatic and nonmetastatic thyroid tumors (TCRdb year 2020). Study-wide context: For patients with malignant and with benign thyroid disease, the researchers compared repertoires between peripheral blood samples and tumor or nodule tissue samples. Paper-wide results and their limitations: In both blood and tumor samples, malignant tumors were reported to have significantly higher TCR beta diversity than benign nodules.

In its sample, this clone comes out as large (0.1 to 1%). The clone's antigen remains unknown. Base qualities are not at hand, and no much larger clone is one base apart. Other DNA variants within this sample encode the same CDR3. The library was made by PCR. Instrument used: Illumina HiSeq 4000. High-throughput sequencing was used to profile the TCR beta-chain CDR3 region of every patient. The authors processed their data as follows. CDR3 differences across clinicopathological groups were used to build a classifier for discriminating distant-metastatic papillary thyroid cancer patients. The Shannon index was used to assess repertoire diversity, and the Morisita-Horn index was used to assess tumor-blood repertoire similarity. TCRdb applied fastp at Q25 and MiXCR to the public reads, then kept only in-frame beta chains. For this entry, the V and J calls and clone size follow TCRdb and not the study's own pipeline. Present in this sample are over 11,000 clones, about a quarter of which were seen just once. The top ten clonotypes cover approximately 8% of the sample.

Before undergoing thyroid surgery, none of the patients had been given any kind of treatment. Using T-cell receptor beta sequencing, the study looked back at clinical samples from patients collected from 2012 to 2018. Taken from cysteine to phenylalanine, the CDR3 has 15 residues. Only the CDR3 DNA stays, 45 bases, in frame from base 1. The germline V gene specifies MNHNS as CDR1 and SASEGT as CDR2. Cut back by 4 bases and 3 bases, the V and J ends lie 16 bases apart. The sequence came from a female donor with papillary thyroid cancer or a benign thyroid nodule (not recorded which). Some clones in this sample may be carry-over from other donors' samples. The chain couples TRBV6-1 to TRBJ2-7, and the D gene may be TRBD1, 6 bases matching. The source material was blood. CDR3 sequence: CASSAGVSLSYEQYF. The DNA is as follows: TGTGCCAGCAGTGCAGGGGTCAGTCTCAGCTACGAGCAGTACTTC.